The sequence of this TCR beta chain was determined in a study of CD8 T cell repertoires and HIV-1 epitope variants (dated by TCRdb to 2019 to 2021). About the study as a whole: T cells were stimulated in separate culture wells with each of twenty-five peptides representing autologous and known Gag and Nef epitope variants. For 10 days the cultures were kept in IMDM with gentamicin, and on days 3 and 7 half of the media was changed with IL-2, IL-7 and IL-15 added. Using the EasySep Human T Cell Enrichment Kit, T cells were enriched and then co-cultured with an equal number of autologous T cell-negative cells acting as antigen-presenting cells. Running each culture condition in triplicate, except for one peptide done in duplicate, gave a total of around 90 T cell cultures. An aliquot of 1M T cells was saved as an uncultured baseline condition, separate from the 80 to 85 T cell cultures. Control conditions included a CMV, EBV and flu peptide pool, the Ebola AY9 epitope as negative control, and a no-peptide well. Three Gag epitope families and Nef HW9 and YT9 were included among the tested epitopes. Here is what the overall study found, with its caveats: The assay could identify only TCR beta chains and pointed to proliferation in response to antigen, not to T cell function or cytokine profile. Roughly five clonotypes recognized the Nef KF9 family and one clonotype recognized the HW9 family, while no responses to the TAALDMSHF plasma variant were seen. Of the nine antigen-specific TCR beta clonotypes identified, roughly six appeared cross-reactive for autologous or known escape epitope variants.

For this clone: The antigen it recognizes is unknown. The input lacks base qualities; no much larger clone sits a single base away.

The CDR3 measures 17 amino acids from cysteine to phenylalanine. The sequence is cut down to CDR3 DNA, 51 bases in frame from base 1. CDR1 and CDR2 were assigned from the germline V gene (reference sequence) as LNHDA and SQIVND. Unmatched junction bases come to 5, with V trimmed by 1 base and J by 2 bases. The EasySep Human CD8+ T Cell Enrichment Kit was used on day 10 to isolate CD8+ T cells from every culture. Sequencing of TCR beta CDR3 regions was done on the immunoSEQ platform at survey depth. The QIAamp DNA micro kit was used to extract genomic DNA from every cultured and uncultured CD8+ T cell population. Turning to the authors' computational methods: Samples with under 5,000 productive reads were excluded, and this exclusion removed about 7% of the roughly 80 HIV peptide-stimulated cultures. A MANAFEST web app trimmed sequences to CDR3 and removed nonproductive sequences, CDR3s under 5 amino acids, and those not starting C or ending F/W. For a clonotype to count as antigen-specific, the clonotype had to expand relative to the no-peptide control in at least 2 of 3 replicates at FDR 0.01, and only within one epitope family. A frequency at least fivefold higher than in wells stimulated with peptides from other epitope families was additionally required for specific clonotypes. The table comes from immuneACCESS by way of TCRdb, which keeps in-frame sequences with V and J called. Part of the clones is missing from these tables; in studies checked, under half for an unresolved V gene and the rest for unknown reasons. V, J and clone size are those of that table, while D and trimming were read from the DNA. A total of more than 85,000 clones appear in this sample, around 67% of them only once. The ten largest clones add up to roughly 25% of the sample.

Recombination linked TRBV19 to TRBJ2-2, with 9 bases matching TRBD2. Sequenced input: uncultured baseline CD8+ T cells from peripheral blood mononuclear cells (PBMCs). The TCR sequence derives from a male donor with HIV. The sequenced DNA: TGTGCCAGTAGTATAGGCGGTAGCGGGGGAAACACCGGGGAGCTGTTTTTT. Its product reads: CASSIGGSGGNTGELFF.